This T cell receptor (beta chain) was sequenced during a study of blood T cell repertoires in COVID-19. Per germline, CDR1 MGHDK and CDR2 SYGVNS. The CDR3 totals 13 residues. V dropped 3 bases and J dropped 3 bases, with 6 bases sitting between them. Categorization into cohorts depended on clinical history that participants reported. In the original analysis: For nucleated cells, counts were estimated from reference gene primer amplification. Sequenced by immunoSEQ multiplex PCR; TCRdb stores in-frame clones only, minus some. V and J calls and clone size are copied from that table; D and trimming were computed from the DNA. Of approximately 160,000 clones listed, 65% to 85% are singletons.

Sequencing used PBMCs or T cells enriched from blood (not recorded which). This chain connects TRBV25-1 to TRBJ2-1; no definite D call. The TCR originated in a woman between 50 and 59 years old in a cohort exposed to, infected with or recovered from COVID-19 (not recorded which). CDR3 loop: CASSDQHYNEQFF. The CDR3 DNA reads TGTGCCAGCAGTGACCAACACTACAATGAGCAGTTCTTC.